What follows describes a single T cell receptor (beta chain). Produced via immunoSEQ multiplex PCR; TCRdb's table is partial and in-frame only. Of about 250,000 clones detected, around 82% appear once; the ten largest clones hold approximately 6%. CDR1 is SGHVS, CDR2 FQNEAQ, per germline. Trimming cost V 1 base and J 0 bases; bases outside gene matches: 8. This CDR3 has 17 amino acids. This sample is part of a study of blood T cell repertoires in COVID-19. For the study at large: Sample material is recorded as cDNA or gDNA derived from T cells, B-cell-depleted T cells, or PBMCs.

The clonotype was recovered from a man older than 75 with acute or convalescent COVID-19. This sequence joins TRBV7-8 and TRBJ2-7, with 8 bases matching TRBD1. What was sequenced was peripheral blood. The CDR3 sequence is CASSLVIRTGSSYEQYF. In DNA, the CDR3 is TGTGCCAGCAGCTTAGTTATTAGGACAGGGAGCTCCTACGAGCAGTACTTC.